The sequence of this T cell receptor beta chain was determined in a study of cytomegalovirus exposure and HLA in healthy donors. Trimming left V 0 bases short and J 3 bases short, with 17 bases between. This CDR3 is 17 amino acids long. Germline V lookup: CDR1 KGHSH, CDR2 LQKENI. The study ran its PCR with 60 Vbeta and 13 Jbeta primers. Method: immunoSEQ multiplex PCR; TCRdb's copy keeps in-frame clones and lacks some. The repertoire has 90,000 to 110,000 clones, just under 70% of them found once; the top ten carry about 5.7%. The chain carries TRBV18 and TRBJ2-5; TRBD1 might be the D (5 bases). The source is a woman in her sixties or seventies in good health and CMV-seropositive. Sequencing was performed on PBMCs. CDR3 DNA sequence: TGTGCCAGCTCACCACCGGACACCGGGCGCCCCAAAGAGACCCAGTACTTC. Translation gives CASSPPDTGRPKETQYF.